This passage covers 25 T cell receptor beta chains from one sample sequenced in a study of PD-L1 blockade in urothelial cancer (dated 2017 in TCRdb). The time point label on this specimen signifies: peripheral blood 6 weeks after treatment start. Libraries were made using the immunoSEQ multiplex PCR assay. TCRdb retrieved this table from immuneACCESS and kept in-frame rearrangements only. Not all clones are present; in checked studies, unresolved V genes account for under half, and no reason is known for the remainder. The sample table lists under 60,000 clones, more than 75% of them with a count of one. Under 11% of the sample is taken by the ten largest. Specimen: PBMCs, collected around atezolizumab (anti-PD-L1) treatment. These receptors were taken from a man aged 55 to 69 with urothelial cancer.

The V gene is TRBV10-3, the J gene TRBJ2-5, with no clear D. V lost 4 bases to trimming and J lost 2 bases, with 8 bases between them. The CDR3 has 13 amino acids. The germline V gene encodes CDR1 ENHRY and CDR2 SYGVKD. CDR3 residues: CAISGAAQETQYF. DNA for the CDR3: TGTGCCATCAGTGGGGCAGCTCAAGAGACCCAGTACTTC.

The V and J genes are TRBV29-1 and TRBJ1-2; 9 nucleotides line up with TRBD1. The CDR3 is 19 amino acids. The germline V gene has CDR1 SQVTM and CDR2 ANQGSEA. V shed 5 bases, J shed 7 bases, and the junction held 26 bases outside the gene matches. The CDR3 region is CSVLPHSPPTGTGIIGYTF. In DNA form, the CDR3 reads TGCAGCGTTTTACCGCATTCCCCCCCGACCGGGACAGGGATTATTGGCTACACCTTC.

CDR3 nucleotide sequence: TGTGCCAGCAGCACACAGATGCAAAACTATGGCTACACCTTC. This translates into CASSTQMQNYGYTF. The V gene is TRBV27, the J gene TRBJ1-2, with no clear D. V was cut by 6 bases and J by 2 bases, with 13 bases left in between. The germline gives CDR1 MNHEY, CDR2 SMNVEV (reference sequence). The CDR3 is 14 residues long.

The chain employs TRBV7-3 and TRBJ2-7; 9 bases fit TRBD2. The CDR3 is made up of 14 amino acids. CDR1 SGHTA and CDR2 FQGTGA come from the germline V gene. V dropped 5 bases and J dropped 5; count of bases not matched to a gene: 7. The DNA for the CDR3 is TGTGCCAGCAGCCTAGAGGGACTAGCTGACGAGCAGTACTTC. Protein product: CASSLEGLADEQYF.

This clone showed up just a few times. The chain has TRBV2 and TRBJ2-2; TRBD1 agrees at 7 bases. Germline trimming cut 2 bases from V and 7 bases from J; bases unmatched to any gene: 7. Germline V gives CDR1 SNHLY, CDR2 FYNNEI. The CDR3 has 15 amino acids. The CDR3 DNA reads TGTGCCAGCAGTGAAAAGGGGGCGCTAAGCGGGGAGCTGTTTTTT. Its translation: CASSEKGALSGELFF.

The V and J genes are TRBV10-1 and TRBJ2-4; possibly TRBD1 for D (6 bases). Trimming shortened V by 11 bases and J by 14 bases, and 22 bases separated the two germline ends. The CDR3 loop spans 12 amino acids. Germline V CDR1 and CDR2: WNHNN, SYGVQD (reference sequence). The CDR3 here is CAAPGQGLREYF. CDR3 DNA sequence: TGCGCCGCCCCCGGGCAGGGGTTGCGTGAGTACTTC.

The chain couples TRBV7-9 to TRBJ2-2; D is possibly TRBD2 (5 bases). Germline CDR1 and CDR2: SEHNR and FQNEAQ (reference sequence). The CDR3 is 17 amino acids. The V and J ends lost 1 base and 6 bases respectively, with 18 bases between them. In nucleotides, the CDR3 is TGTGCCAGCAGCTTAGGAGAGAGGGCAGGTCCGGCCGGGGAGCTGTTTTTT. This encodes CASSLGERAGPAGELFF.

The chain employs TRBV6-6 and TRBJ1-4; D may be TRBD1 (5 bases). The V and J ends lost 4 bases and 3 bases respectively, with 15 bases between them. The CDR3 has 16 amino acids. CDR1 is MNHNY, CDR2 SVGAGI, per germline (reference sequence). Written as DNA, the CDR3 is TGTGCCAGCAGTTCCTCTTTGGGGCGGCCTAATGAAAAACTGTTTTTT. It translates to CASSSSLGRPNEKLFF.

J is TRBJ2-2 and V is TRBV14; 7 bases match TRBD1. V was pared by 1 base and J by 5 bases, with 4 bases of the junction left unmatched. The CDR3 contains 15 residues. CDR1 is SGHDN, CDR2 FVKESK, per germline. The DNA of the CDR3 is TGTGCCAGCAGCCAAGCAGGGGGTAGGACCGGGGAGCTGTTTTTT. This sequence encodes CASSQAGGRTGELFF.

The chain recombines TRBV6-5 with TRBJ1-6; 7 nucleotides line up with TRBD1. This CDR3 comprises 13 residues. Per germline, CDR1 MNHEY and CDR2 SVGAGI. With V trimmed by 6 bases and J by 9 bases, 5 bases remained unmatched. The CDR3 DNA is TGTGCCAGCAGCACAGGGGTAGTTTCACCCCTCCACTTT. Encoded protein: CASSTGVVSPLHF.

V is TRBV27 and J is TRBJ2-3; D gene ambiguous. The V end lost 6 bases, the J end lost 5 bases, and 15 bases lay between the germline ends. CDR3 size: 14 residues. Germline values: CDR1 MNHEY, CDR2 SMNVEV (reference sequence). The CDR3: CASRPRQVGDTQYF. The CDR3 DNA reads TGTGCCAGCAGACCCCGGCAGGTGGGAGATACGCAGTATTTT.

The chain employs TRBV5-1 and TRBJ2-2; TRBD2 is a possible D gene (6 bases). Germline assignment: CDR1 SGHRS and CDR2 YFSETQ. The CDR3 is 14 amino acids. V lost 5 bases and J 3 bases, leaving 11 bases between the germline ends. The CDR3 bases are TGCGCCAGCAGATACAGGAGGGACACCGGGGAGCTGTTTTTT. Translated, it gives CASRYRRDTGELFF. Combining the CDR3 with reference TRBV5-1 and TRBJ2-2 gives the whole variable domain KAGVTQTPRYLIKTRGQQVTLSCSPISGHRSVSWYQQTPGQGLQFLFEYFSETQRNKGNFPGRFSGRQFSNSRSEMNVSTLELGDSALYLCASRYRRDTGELFFGEGSRLTVL.

The rearrangement joins TRBV6-5 to TRBJ1-4; the D is unclear. CDR1 MNHEY and CDR2 SVGAGI come from the germline V gene. This CDR3 is 16 amino acids long. The V and J ends lost 2 bases and 7 bases respectively, with 17 bases between them. The DNA for the CDR3 is TGTGCCAGCAGTTACCAACTTTACCGACGAGGTGAAAAACTGTTTTTT. Translation: CASSYQLYRRGEKLFF.

This chain connects TRBV7-3 to TRBJ2-7, with D possibly TRBD1 on 6 matching bases. V gave up 3 bases and J gave up 0 bases, with 9 bases separating them. The CDR3 spans 14 residues. Looked up from germline, CDR1 is SGHTA and CDR2 is FQGTGA. The CDR3 protein is CASSFVGGSYEQYF. The CDR3 coding sequence is TGTGCCAGCAGCTTTGTAGGGGGCTCCTACGAGCAGTACTTC.

V gene TRBV13 combines with J gene TRBJ2-4; D is possibly TRBD1 (5 bases). Looked up from germline, CDR1 is PRHDT and CDR2 is FYEKMQ (reference sequence). V was clipped by 2 bases and J by 6 bases, with 8 bases between them. This CDR3 is built from 13 residues. CDR3: CASSLNDRNIQYF. CDR3 sequence (DNA): TGTGCCAGCAGCTTAAATGACAGAAACATTCAGTACTTC.

This chain links TRBV10-1 with TRBJ2-3; 7 positions match TRBD1. The CDR3 has 14 residues. V shed 2 bases, J shed 6 bases, and the junction held 5 bases outside the gene matches. The germline V gene encodes CDR1 WNHNN and CDR2 SYGVQD (reference sequence). The DNA for the CDR3 is TGCGCCAGCAGTGAGAACAGGGGTTCTGATACGCAGTATTTT. As protein: CASSENRGSDTQYF.

The CDR3 spells CASSPWQGAQTEAFF. In nucleotides, the CDR3 is TGTGCCAGCAGCCCATGGCAGGGGGCGCAGACTGAAGCTTTCTTT. This chain joins TRBV5-4 and TRBJ1-1, with TRBD1 matching over 8 bases. The CDR3 sequence is 15 residues long. CDR1 and CDR2 from the germline V gene are SGHNT and YYREEE (reference sequence). Germline trimming cut 4 bases from V and 5 bases from J; bases unmatched to any gene: 10.

The V call is TRBV15, the J call TRBJ1-1, with D unresolved. The CDR3 covers 16 residues. V lost 0 bases and J 1 base, leaving 12 bases between the germline ends. Germline assignment: CDR1 LNHNV and CDR2 YYDKDF (reference sequence). Written as DNA, the CDR3 is TGTGCCACCAGCAGAGATTCATACCGAGAGAACACTGAAGCTTTCTTT. The encoded protein is CATSRDSYRENTEAFF.

The chain is built from TRBV7-9 and TRBJ1-1; 7 positions match TRBD1. Germline CDR1 reads SEHNR; CDR2 reads FQNEAQ (reference sequence). With 2 bases clipped from V and 6 bases from J, the junction kept 3 bases outside the gene matches. The CDR3 extends over 13 amino acids. The CDR3 reads CASSLTGVSEAFF. In DNA, the CDR3 is TGTGCCAGCAGCTTAACAGGGGTATCTGAAGCTTTCTTT.

The chain links TRBV30 to TRBJ1-5; a possible D gene is TRBD1 (5 bases). Trimming pared 4 bases from V and 2 bases from J, leaving 12 bases between. Germline V gene lookup returns CDR1 GTSNPN and CDR2 SVGIG (reference sequence). This CDR3 region has 14 residues. As DNA, the CDR3 is TGTGCCTGGAATCCGGGGGGAGGCAATCAGCCCCAGCATTTT. Amino acid sequence: CAWNPGGGNQPQHF.

The chain uses TRBV2 and TRBJ2-2; TRBD2 matches at 9 bases. The ends lost 10 bases at V and 3 bases at J; junction bases unmatched: 12. CDR3 length: 16 amino acids. In germline, CDR1 is SNHLY, CDR2 FYNNEI. CDR3 protein: CATRKGGGAHTGELFF. In nucleotides, the CDR3 is TGTGCCACCCGAAAGGGCGGGGGGGCGCACACCGGGGAGCTGTTTTTT.

In this sample, this clone turned up once. This sequence joins TRBV7-9 and TRBJ1-4, with 10 positions matching TRBD1. V dropped 5 bases and J dropped 6; count of bases not matched to a gene: 6. CDR3 size: 15 residues. Germline V gene lookup returns CDR1 SEHNR and CDR2 FQNEAQ (reference sequence). As DNA, the CDR3 is TGTGCCAGCAGCACGACCGGGACAGGGGATGAAAAACTGTTTTTT. It is translated as CASSTTGTGDEKLFF.

This clone turned up a few times. V usage is TRBV7-6 and J usage is TRBJ1-5; D is undetermined. Germline-derived CDR1 and CDR2 are SGHVS and FNYEAQ. The CDR3 sequence is 15 residues long. The germline V and J ends were trimmed by 1 base and 0 bases, with 7 bases remaining between them. The CDR3 sequence is CASSLGTNSNQPQHF. CDR3 bases: TGTGCCAGCAGCTTAGGTACAAATAGCAATCAGCCCCAGCATTTT.

V usage is TRBV9 and J usage is TRBJ2-4; D might be TRBD2 (7 bases). V was shortened by 0 bases and J by 8 bases, with 15 bases between the two germline ends. The CDR3 has 15 residues. The germline gives CDR1 SGDLS, CDR2 YYNGEE. This CDR3 reads CASSVVGGAGDIQYF. DNA of the CDR3: TGTGCCAGCAGCGTAGTAGGGGGGGCTGGGGACATTCAGTACTTC.

Judged by abundance, this clone is medium-sized. DNA of the CDR3: TGCGCCAGCAAGAGCGGGGGGGATAACAATGAGCAGTTCTTC. Its translation: CASKSGGDNNEQFF. The chain uses TRBV5-1 and TRBJ2-1; 10 bases are shared with TRBD2. The CDR3 length is 14 residues. V was clipped by 6 bases and J by 5 bases; unmatched bases: 5. Germline V gene lookup returns CDR1 SGHRS and CDR2 YFSETQ. Complete variable domain (other parts from reference TRBV5-1 and TRBJ2-1): KAGVTQTPRYLIKTRGQQVTLSCSPISGHRSVSWYQQTPGQGLQFLFEYFSETQRNKGNFPGRFSGRQFSNSRSEMNVSTLELGDSALYLCASKSGGDNNEQFFGPGTRLTVL.